The clone carrying this T cell receptor beta chain was observed a few times. Its antigen is currently unknown. TCRdb re-analysed the multiplex PCR reads in MiXCR, keeping a single row per CDR3 protein. The repertoire holds some 49,000 distinct CDR3 sequences, with approximately 22% as singletons. V was shortened by 2 bases and J by 5 bases, with 12 bases between the two germline ends. CDR1 and CDR2 (germline): SGHDN, FVKESK. This CDR3 is built from 15 residues. The data derive from a study of breast tumors, draining lymph nodes, adjacent tissues. Study-level results: Tumor repertoires ranked between lymph nodes and nontumor tissue in diversity, with V and J gene preferences. Tumor and nontumor repertoires were significantly more similar in luminal-like than in basal-like breast cancer. The data were judged consistent with most tumor T cells coming from lymph node and expanding in tumor.

The chain is built from TRBV14 and TRBJ1-4, with D possibly being TRBD1 (5 bases). This TCR was recovered from a female donor with breast cancer. Some clones in this sample may be carry-over from other donors' samples. Material for sequencing was breast tumor tissue. CDR3 nucleotides: TGTGCCAGCAGCCAACATCAGGGCCCGAATGAAAAACTGTTTTTT. Protein sequence: CASSQHQGPNEKLFF.